The 26 T cell receptor beta chains in this list originate from one sample, sequenced in a study of blood T cell repertoires in COVID-19. Sequencing was performed with immunoSEQ multiplex PCR; in TCRdb, only in-frame clones are kept and a portion is missing. The table shows about 230,000 clones, with approximately 81% occurring only once. The material sequenced was peripheral blood. The source is a woman aged 80 or over with acute or convalescent COVID-19.

The rearrangement joins TRBV15 to TRBJ1-3, with D uncertain. With 3 bases removed from V and 0 bases from J, the gap between germline ends came to 15 bases. Germline V gene lookup returns CDR1 LNHNV and CDR2 YYDKDF (reference sequence). CDR3 length: 17 residues. CDR3 region: CATSRAREGTSGNTIYF. Here the CDR3 DNA reads TGTGCCACCAGCAGGGCTCGGGAGGGAACCTCTGGAAACACCATATATTTT.

Here the CDR3 reads CSVEDPFDRIWKETQYF. DNA for the CDR3: TGCAGCGTTGAAGATCCCTTTGACAGGATCTGGAAAGAGACCCAGTACTTC. V gene TRBV29-1 combines with J gene TRBJ2-5, with a possible D match to TRBD1 (6 bases). V was trimmed by 0 bases and J by 3 bases, leaving 20 bases between them. The CDR3 has 17 residues. Germline V gene lookup returns CDR1 SQVTM and CDR2 ANQGSEA.

Here the CDR3 reads CASSQEAGSSLPQHF. In DNA, the CDR3 is TGTGCCAGCAGCCAAGAGGCAGGGTCGTCTCTGCCCCAGCATTTT. J is TRBJ1-5 and V is TRBV3-1 (or the pseudogene TRBV3-2); D is possibly TRBD1 (5 bases). This CDR3 has 15 residues. CDR1 is LGHDT, CDR2 YNNKEL, per germline (reference sequence). Trimming cost V 0 bases and J 9 bases, with 15 bases left between them.

The rearrangement links TRBV10-2 to TRBJ2-1, with TRBD2 as a possible D gene (7 bases). In germline, CDR1 is WSHSY, CDR2 SAAADI. V shed 0 bases and J shed 9 bases, with 12 bases lying between them. This CDR3 spans 14 amino acids. The CDR3 bases are TGCGCCAGCAGTGAGTCGGGGGGGCGCGGTGAGCAGTTCTTC. Amino acid sequence: CASSESGGRGEQFF.

V and J are TRBV10-3 and TRBJ1-2; 8 bases line up with TRBD1. The CDR3 is 14 amino acids. The V and J ends lost 5 bases and 2 bases, in that order; junction bases with no gene match: 4. In germline, CDR1 is ENHRY, CDR2 SYGVKD. CDR3 in DNA: TGTGCCATCAGTATGACAGGGGCGAACTATGGCTACACCTTC. Amino acid sequence: CAISMTGANYGYTF.

J is TRBJ2-2 and V is TRBV2, with 9 bases aligning to TRBD1. J gave up 6 bases and V 3 bases, and 11 bases lay outside the gene matches. The CDR3 consists of 17 residues. In germline, CDR1 is SNHLY, CDR2 FYNNEI. In DNA, the CDR3 is TGTGCCAGCAGTGATCGGGGGACAGGGAGGGCGGCCGGGGAGCTGTTTTTT. Its protein is CASSDRGTGRAAGELFF. Using reference TRBV2 and TRBJ2-2 for the parts outside the CDR3, the full variable domain is EPEVTQTPSHQVTQMGQEVILRCVPISNHLYFYWYRQILGQKVEFLVSFYNNEISEKSEIFDDQFSVERPDGSNFTLKIRSTKLEDSAMYFCASSDRGTGRAAGELFFGEGSRLTVL.

This clone was seen only a few times. J is TRBJ1-1 and V is TRBV5-6, with D hard to call. Germline-derived CDR1 and CDR2 are SGHDT and YYEEEE. The CDR3 is 17 residues long. Between the trimmed V and J ends, which lost 1 base and 6 bases, there was a span of 22 bases. The DNA of the CDR3 is TGTGCCAGCAGCTTGTGGGGAGCAGGTTTGAGTGTTCCTGAAGCTTTCTTT. This gives the protein CASSLWGAGLSVPEAFF.

The chain has TRBV4-2 and TRBJ1-5; D possibly corresponds to TRBD1 (5 bases). The V and J ends lost 1 base and 5 bases respectively, with 15 bases between them. The CDR3 is 16 residues long. CDR1 LGHNA and CDR2 YNFKEQ come from the germline V gene. Written as DNA, the CDR3 is TGTGCCAGCAGCCAAGGGGGTTCAGGGTTTGATCAGCCCCAGCATTTT. Protein product: CASSQGGSGFDQPQHF.

This clone was counted a single time. V is TRBV21-1 and J is TRBJ2-1; TRBD2 is the table's D call, not checked against the DNA. TRBV21-1 is a recognized pseudogene. The CDR3 runs 16 residues. The CDR3 DNA sequence: TGTGCCAGCAGCAAAGAAGGCGGGAGGCCGAACAATGAGCAGTTCTTC. It specifies CASSKEGGRPNNEQFF.

The V and J genes are TRBV3-1 (or the pseudogene TRBV3-2) and TRBJ2-5; D uncertain. This CDR3 has 12 amino acids. Trimming left V 4 bases short and J 2 bases short, with 5 bases between. CDR1 and CDR2 (germline): LGHDT, YNNKEL (reference sequence). This CDR3 is CASSRAQETQYF. The CDR3 nucleotides are TGTGCCAGCAGCCGGGCGCAAGAGACCCAGTACTTC.

To note about this clone: Other DNA sequences in the sample encode the same CDR3. V gene TRBV27 combines with J gene TRBJ2-2; D not certain. This CDR3 has 12 amino acids. Trimming removed 3 bases from V and 4 bases from J, with 3 bases in between. Germline CDR1 and CDR2: MNHEY and SMNVEV (reference sequence). As DNA, the CDR3 is TGTGCCAGCAGTTTCAGCACCGGGGAGCTGTTTTTT. This codes for CASSFSTGELFF.

The V call is TRBV29-1, the J call TRBJ2-1; possibly TRBD1 for D (5 bases). Trimming left V 5 bases short and J 0 bases short, with 8 bases between. Germline V gene lookup returns CDR1 SQVTM and CDR2 ANQGSEA. The CDR3 has 13 residues. This CDR3 reads CSVCRVSYNEQFF. The DNA for the CDR3 is TGCAGCGTTTGCAGGGTCTCCTACAATGAGCAGTTCTTC.

The J gene is TRBJ2-7, the V gene TRBV10-3; D remains ambiguous. V dropped 0 bases and J dropped 4 bases, with 7 bases sitting between them. CDR1 and CDR2 (germline): ENHRY, SYGVKD. This CDR3 has 13 amino acids. CDR3 region: CAISESPIYEQYF. CDR3 nucleotide sequence: TGTGCCATCAGTGAGTCCCCTATTTACGAGCAGTACTTC.

The chain is built from TRBV30 and TRBJ1-4; D unclear. CDR1 GTSNPN and CDR2 SVGIG come from the germline V gene (reference sequence). The CDR3 length is 14 residues. V dropped 3 bases and J dropped 7 bases, with 15 bases sitting between them. CDR3 region: CAWRHGLEIEKLFF. In DNA form, the CDR3 reads TGTGCCTGGAGACACGGACTGGAGATTGAAAAACTGTTTTTT. The variable domain in full, with the rest retrieved from reference TRBV30 and TRBJ1-4, is SQTIHQWPATLVQPVGSPLSLECTVEGTSNPNLYWYRQAAGRGLQLLFYSVGIGQISSEVPQNLSASRPQDRQFILSSKKLLLSDSGFYLCAWRHGLEIEKLFFGSGTQLSVL.

V usage is TRBV7-2 and J usage is TRBJ1-2; D gene uncertain. There are 13 residues in the CDR3. V was trimmed by 3 bases and J by 2 bases, leaving 7 bases between them. Germline V gene data show CDR1 as SGHTA and CDR2 as FQGNSA. The CDR3 DNA sequence: TGTGCCAGCAGCTTGGGCCAGAACTATGGCTACACCTTC. Protein: CASSLGQNYGYTF.

In DNA, the CDR3 is TGTGCCAGCAGCGGACCGACAGGACTGATGAACACTGAAGCTTTCTTT. It translates to CASSGPTGLMNTEAFF. The rearrangement links TRBV7-9 to TRBJ1-1; D may be TRBD1 (6 bases). The V gene's germline CDR1 is SEHNR and CDR2 FQNEAQ (reference sequence). The CDR3 has 16 residues. Trimming pared 5 bases from V and 0 bases from J, leaving 16 bases between. Filled out from reference TRBV7-9 and TRBJ1-1, the complete variable domain reads DTGVSQNPRHKITKRGQNVTFRCDPISEHNRLYWYRQTLGQGPEFLTYFQNEAQLEKSRLLSDRFSAERPKGSFSTLEIQRTEQGDSAMYLCASSGPTGLMNTEAFFGQGTRLTVV.

The chain uses TRBV19 and TRBJ1-5; TRBD1 might be the D (5 bases). Deletions cut 5 bases from V and 4 bases from J, with 18 bases between. The CDR3 spans 16 residues. CDR1 is LNHDA and CDR2 is SQIVND in the germline V gene (reference sequence). This CDR3 is CASSGLVGGTNQPQHF. In DNA form, the CDR3 reads TGTGCCAGTAGTGGCCTTGTGGGGGGGACTAATCAGCCCCAGCATTTT.

This clone has only a few counts. V is TRBV5-1 and J is TRBJ1-1; possible D gene TRBD1, 5 bases. V lost 0 bases and J lost 5, with 14 bases in between. The V gene's germline CDR1 is SGHRS and CDR2 YFSETQ. The CDR3 length is 15 residues. CDR3 residues: CASSLGLQGATEAFF. CDR3 coding DNA: TGCGCCAGCAGCTTGGGGCTGCAGGGTGCGACTGAAGCTTTCTTT.

The CDR3 DNA follows: TGTGCCAGTAGTACCCAGACAGGGGGGTACGAGCAGTACTTC. This sequence encodes CASSTQTGGYEQYF. The J gene is TRBJ2-7, the V gene TRBV19; 9 bases are shared with TRBD1. The CDR3 sequence is 14 residues long. Per germline, CDR1 LNHDA and CDR2 SQIVND (reference sequence). V was clipped by 4 bases and J by 4 bases; unmatched bases: 5.

The genes are TRBV15 and TRBJ2-5, with D hard to call. This CDR3 comprises 11 residues. Germline-derived CDR1 and CDR2 are LNHNV and YYDKDF (reference sequence). Trimming took 3 bases from V and 7 from J, leaving 6 bases between them. DNA for the CDR3: TGTGCCACCAGCAGCCGAGGGACCCAGTACTTC. It encodes CATSSRGTQYF.

V gene TRBV29-1 combines with J gene TRBJ1-2; a weak D match, TRBD1 (6 bases). This CDR3 comprises 9 residues. V lost 8 bases, J lost 7 bases, and 8 bases lay in between. Looked up from germline, CDR1 is SQVTM and CDR2 is ANQGSEA. In DNA, the CDR3 is TGCAGCATAGGGGGTGGCTACACCTTC. Its translation is CSIGGGYTF. Based on the CDR3 plus reference TRBV29-1 and TRBJ1-2, the full variable domain is SAVISQKPSRDICQRGTSLTIQCQVDSQVTMMFWYRQQPGQSLTLIATANQGSEATYESGFVIDKFPISRPNLTFSTLTVSNMSPEDSSIYLCSIGGGYTFGSGTRLTVV.

V is TRBV5-5 and J is TRBJ2-3, with 13 positions matching TRBD2. The V gene's germline CDR1 is SGHKS and CDR2 YYEKEE (reference sequence). CDR3 length equals 16 residues. The J segment lost 0 bases and the V segment lost 3 bases, leaving 1 base of the junction unmatched. The CDR3 DNA reads as TGTGCCAGCAGCTCGGGACTAGCGGGAAGCACAGATACGCAGTATTTT. Its protein is CASSSGLAGSTDTQYF.

The rearrangement uses TRBV3-1 (or the pseudogene TRBV3-2) and TRBJ1-1; no clear D gene. This CDR3 region has 13 residues. Deletions cut 0 bases from V and 3 bases from J, with 5 bases between. Germline values: CDR1 LGHDT, CDR2 YNNKEL (reference sequence). The CDR3 region is CASSQDLDTEAFF. DNA for the CDR3: TGTGCCAGCAGCCAAGATCTTGACACTGAAGCTTTCTTT.

The chain employs TRBV5-1 and TRBJ1-1; 7 bases line up with TRBD1. Per germline, CDR1 SGHRS and CDR2 YFSETQ. V lost 0 bases to trimming and J lost 2 bases; unmatched junction nucleotides: 4. The CDR3 is 15 amino acids. The CDR3 spells CASSLERGLNTEAFF. In DNA, the CDR3 is TGCGCCAGCAGCTTGGAAAGGGGGCTCAACACTGAAGCTTTCTTT.

V is TRBV5-1 and J is TRBJ1-1; D unclear. Germline V gives CDR1 SGHRS, CDR2 YFSETQ. Trimming stripped 4 bases from V and 1 base from J, with 11 bases between. This CDR3 contains 14 residues. The CDR3 DNA sequence: TGCGCCAGCAGCGCCCGGGTGACGAACACTGAAGCTTTCTTT. It translates to CASSARVTNTEAFF.

The chain couples TRBV5-5 to TRBJ2-7; unclear D gene. Per the germline V gene, CDR1 is SGHKS and CDR2 is YYEKEE (reference sequence). The CDR3 loop spans 11 amino acids. Trimming removed 4 bases at V and 4 bases at J, with 6 bases between. CDR3 residues: CASSNRYEQYF. CDR3 coding DNA: TGTGCCAGCAGCAATAGATACGAGCAGTACTTC. Together with reference TRBV5-5 and TRBJ2-7, the CDR3 gives the full variable domain: DAGVTQSPTHLIKTRGQQVTLRCSPISGHKSVSWYQQVLGQGPQFIFQYYEKEERGRGNFPDRFSARQFPNYSSELNVNALLLGDSALYLCASSNRYEQYFGPGTRLTVT.